The 25 T cell receptor beta chains reported below all come from one sample, sequenced in a study of T cell repertoires in cytomegalovirus infection. TCRdb called the reads again in MiXCR, with one record for every CDR3 protein. The sample records around 320,000 distinct CDR3 sequences, more than 9% being singletons. Sequences were obtained from PBMCs. The source is a human donor in good health (CMV status not recorded). Some clones in this sample may be carry-over from other donors' samples.

This clonotype has a handful of counts. This chain connects TRBV12-3 or TRBV12-4 to TRBJ2-7; 8 nucleotides match TRBD1. V was pared by 2 bases and J by 3 bases, with 6 bases of the junction left unmatched. The CDR3 extends over 15 amino acids. CDR3 region: CASSLWGTGLYEQYF. The CDR3 region has the DNA TGTGCCAGCAGTTTATGGGGGACAGGCCTCTACGAGCAGTACTTC.

This clonotype occurred many times. V gene TRBV7-2 combines with J gene TRBJ2-1, with TRBD2 identical over 8 bases. CDR3 length equals 17 residues. Germline V gene sequence: CDR1 SGHTA, CDR2 FQGNSA. After removal of 5 bases from V and 3 bases from J, the junction contained 12 bases not matched to a gene. CDR3 nucleotides: TGTGCCAGCAGCCGAGGGCCTAGCGGGCCTCTCTACAATGAGCAGTTCTTC. Translating it yields CASSRGPSGPLYNEQFF.

This clonotype has a count of ten or more. The chain is built from TRBV10-3 and TRBJ2-7; 8 positions agree with TRBD1. The CDR3 spans 15 residues. Germline V lookup: CDR1 ENHRY, CDR2 SYGVKD. V was pared by 10 bases and J by 5 bases, with 16 bases of the junction left unmatched. In DNA, the CDR3 is TGTGCCACCCTTGACGTCGACAGGGGTAGAGACGAGCAGTACTTC. Its translation: CATLDVDRGRDEQYF.

The chain recombines TRBV20-1 with TRBJ2-7; D is possibly TRBD1 or TRBD2 (6 bases each). The CDR3 sequence is 14 residues long. Germline V gene lookup returns CDR1 DFQATT and CDR2 SNEGSKA (reference sequence). As DNA, the CDR3 is TGCAGCGCCATTCCGGGGGCTCCATCCTACGAGCAGTACTTC. This codes for CSAIPGAPSYEQYF.

There are many counts of this clonotype. The chain links TRBV7-2 to TRBJ1-2; D perhaps matches TRBD1 (6 bases). Germline V gene lookup returns CDR1 SGHTA and CDR2 FQGNSA. The V and J ends lost 1 base and 4 bases respectively, with 10 bases between them. The CDR3 length is 14 residues. As DNA, the CDR3 is TGTGCCAGCAGCTTAGGACAGGCGGGCTATGGCTACACCTTC. It yields the protein CASSLGQAGYGYTF.

This clonotype was seen ten or more times. The rearrangement joins TRBV20-1 to TRBJ2-7, with 8 bases aligning to TRBD2. Per the germline V gene, CDR1 is DFQATT and CDR2 is SNEGSKA (reference sequence). The J segment lost 0 bases and the V segment lost 8 bases, leaving 9 bases of the junction unmatched. The CDR3 contains 14 residues. The CDR3 nucleotides are TGCAGTTCGAGAGGAGCGGGAGCCTCCTACGAGCAGTACTTC. Protein sequence: CSSRGAGASYEQYF.

In this sample, this clonotype turned up a few times. The chain uses TRBV27 and TRBJ1-6, with TRBD1 as a possible D gene (5 bases). The CDR3 totals 16 residues. CDR1 and CDR2 (germline): MNHEY, SMNVEV (reference sequence). V was shortened by 6 bases and J by 7 bases, with 19 bases between the two germline ends. CDR3 nucleotides: TGTGCCAGCAGGGGGTTGGGGCAGGGAGAAAATTCACCCCTCCACTTT. Amino acids: CASRGLGQGENSPLHF.

The table lists this clonotype with many counts. This rearrangement joins TRBV4-3 to TRBJ1-2; D is ambiguous. The V gene lost 0 bases and the J gene lost 4 bases, with 12 bases spanning the gap. Germline lookup yields CDR1 LGHNA and CDR2 YSLEER. This CDR3 contains 15 residues. As DNA, the CDR3 is TGCGCCAGCAGCCAAGATGAAGGGATCGGCTATGGCTACACCTTC. This sequence encodes CASSQDEGIGYGYTF.

In this sample, this clonotype turned up many times. The V and J genes are TRBV27 and TRBJ1-4; D is uncertain. V was cut by 0 bases and J by 8 bases, with 13 bases left in between. The CDR3 sequence is 15 residues long. CDR1 and CDR2 from the germline V gene are MNHEY and SMNVEV (reference sequence). The DNA for the CDR3 is TGTGCCAGCAGTTTATCGCAATGGGGAGGAGAAAAACTGTTTTTT. Translating gives CASSLSQWGGEKLFF.

This clonotype was observed many times. V usage is TRBV20-1 and J usage is TRBJ1-2; 7 positions match TRBD1. The CDR3 consists of 15 residues. V shed 0 bases, J shed 5 bases, and the junction held 9 bases outside the gene matches. The germline V gene has CDR1 DFQATT and CDR2 SNEGSKA (reference sequence). CDR3 sequence: CSARDQQGEGYGYTF. CDR3 coding DNA: TGCAGTGCTAGAGATCAGCAGGGGGAAGGTTATGGCTACACCTTC.

The V call is TRBV5-4, the J call TRBJ2-7; D unclear. Trimming took off 1 base at V and 0 bases at J, with 8 bases between the two ends. The CDR3 totals 14 residues. Germline CDR1 is SGHNT and CDR2 is YYREEE (reference sequence). The CDR3 region has the DNA TGTGCCAGCAGCTTGACAGTGTCCTCCTACGAGCAGTACTTC. The encoded protein is CASSLTVSSYEQYF.

CDR3 loop: CAWSPLAGLNTEAFF. In DNA, the CDR3 is TGTGCCTGGAGTCCACTCGCAGGTCTGAACACTGAAGCTTTCTTT. V is TRBV30 and J is TRBJ1-1; unclear D gene. From germline, CDR1 is GTSNPN and CDR2 SVGIG (reference sequence). CDR3 length: 15 residues. The V gene lost 2 bases and the J gene lost 0 bases, with 13 bases spanning the gap.

This clonotype was detected ten times or more. The V and J genes are TRBV6-2 or TRBV6-3 and TRBJ2-5, with 11 bases identical to TRBD2. The CDR3 runs 18 residues. V gave up 0 bases and J gave up 4 bases; unmatched junction bases: 10. Per germline, CDR1 MNHEY and CDR2 SVGEGT. CDR3 DNA sequence: TGTGCCAGCAGTTACTCGATAGCGGGGGGGCGGTATGGAGAGACCCAGTACTTC. Residues: CASSYSIAGGRYGETQYF.

The genes are TRBV29-1 and TRBJ1-2, with 7 bases fitting TRBD1. Germline V gene sequence: CDR1 SQVTM, CDR2 ANQGSEA. This CDR3 region has 13 residues. V lost 8 bases to trimming and J lost 3 bases; unmatched junction nucleotides: 9. The CDR3 DNA is TGCAGCACCCGGAGCAGGGGGGACTATGGCTACACCTTC. This encodes CSTRSRGDYGYTF.

This clonotype has just a few counts. The V call is TRBV28, the J call TRBJ1-1; maybe TRBD1 (6 bases). The germline CDR1 and CDR2 sequences are MDHEN and SYDVKM. The CDR3 sequence is 15 residues long. The V gene lost 5 bases and the J gene lost 1 base, with 14 bases spanning the gap. In DNA form, the CDR3 reads TGTGCCAGCAGTACTCCGGGACACTCGAACACTGAAGCTTTCTTT. The encoded protein is CASSTPGHSNTEAFF.

This clonotype has ten or more counts. This chain links TRBV7-6 with TRBJ1-6; 7 bases fit TRBD1. Germline CDR1 reads SGHVS; CDR2 reads FNYEAQ. Losses at the gene ends were 5 bases for V and 7 bases for J; bases not matched to a gene: 14. The CDR3 loop spans 17 amino acids. As DNA, the CDR3 is TGTGCCAGCAGCCCACGGGACAGCCTTACGGGAAATTCACCCCTCCACTTT. Translating it yields CASSPRDSLTGNSPLHF.

The chain joins TRBV27 to TRBJ1-4; D is possibly TRBD1 (5 bases). The CDR3 spans 13 residues. V lost 5 bases and J lost 4, with 8 bases in between. The germline gives CDR1 MNHEY, CDR2 SMNVEV (reference sequence). DNA for the CDR3: TGTGCCAGCAGTCGGGGGGTTAATGAAAAACTGTTTTTT. It specifies CASSRGVNEKLFF.

This clonotype was seen ten or more times. The J gene is TRBJ2-1, the V gene TRBV7-9; 15 positions agree with TRBD2. Germline V CDR1 and CDR2: SEHNR, FQNEAQ (reference sequence). This CDR3 contains 15 residues. J gave up 7 bases and V 5 bases, and 3 bases lay outside the gene matches. DNA of the CDR3: TGTGCCAGCAGCGGACTAGCGGGGGGGCCTAATGAGCAGTTCTTC. This codes for CASSGLAGGPNEQFF.

A few counts support this clonotype. V usage is TRBV12-3 or TRBV12-4 and J usage is TRBJ2-3; 8 bases agree with TRBD2. The CDR3 is made up of 15 amino acids. V shed 6 bases and J 3 bases; nucleotides not matched to a gene: 8. In nucleotides, the CDR3 is TGTGCCAGCAGATCACAAGCGGGAGTGACAGATACGCAGTATTTT. Translating gives CASRSQAGVTDTQYF.

This clonotype was seen only a few times. This chain uses TRBV12-3 or TRBV12-4 with TRBJ2-7, with 12 bases fitting TRBD2. There are 16 residues in the CDR3. V was clipped by 4 bases and J by 0 bases; unmatched bases: 4. The CDR3 nucleotides read TGTGCCAGCAGTTCCCTAGCGGGAGGGATCTCCTACGAGCAGTACTTC. Encoded protein: CASSSLAGGISYEQYF.

V and J are TRBV7-3 and TRBJ1-4; 11 positions match TRBD1. Germline V gene sequence: CDR1 SGHTA, CDR2 FQGTGA. The CDR3 contains 19 residues. After removal of 1 base from V and 2 bases from J, the junction contained 9 bases not matched to a gene. CDR3 bases: TGTGCCAGCAGCTTAAAAGACAGGACAGGGGGCGCGACTAATGAAAAACTGTTTTTT. This encodes CASSLKDRTGGATNEKLFF.

This clonotype was found many times. This chain uses TRBV7-2 with TRBJ2-5; either TRBD1 or TRBD2 may fit D (5 bases each). Per germline, CDR1 SGHTA and CDR2 FQGNSA. This CDR3 comprises 13 residues. Trimming took 3 bases from V and 5 from J, leaving 10 bases between them. The CDR3 region has the DNA TGTGCCAGCAGCTTTCGAGGGGTGGAGACCCAGTACTTC. Its translation is CASSFRGVETQYF.

This clonotype was observed many times. V and J are TRBV6-2 or TRBV6-3 and TRBJ2-2; TRBD1 matches 10 bases. J gave up 3 bases and V 8 bases, and 3 bases lay outside the gene matches. Germline V CDR1 and CDR2: MNHEY, SVGEGT. The CDR3 has 14 residues. CDR3 protein: CASWTGGYTGELFF. DNA for the CDR3: TGTGCCAGCTGGACAGGGGGGTACACCGGGGAGCTGTTTTTT.

This clonotype has ten or more counts. The chain employs TRBV6-1 and TRBJ2-1; TRBD1 is a possible D gene (6 bases). Germline loops: CDR1 MNHNS, CDR2 SASEGT. With 6 bases removed from V and 1 base from J, the gap between germline ends came to 7 bases. The CDR3 totals 13 residues. Here the CDR3 reads CASRTGSYNEQFF. In DNA, the CDR3 is TGTGCCAGCAGAACAGGGTCCTACAATGAGCAGTTCTTC.

This clonotype was counted ten times or more. The genes are TRBV7-2 and TRBJ1-3; 7 bases agree with TRBD1. This CDR3 spans 15 amino acids. Unmatched junction bases numbered 4, after V lost 5 bases and J lost 0 bases. CDR1 is SGHTA and CDR2 is FQGNSA in the germline V gene. The CDR3 loop reads CASSRDSSSGNTIYF. In DNA, the CDR3 is TGTGCCAGCAGCCGGGACAGTTCCTCTGGAAACACCATATATTTT.